This entry lists 18 T cell receptor beta chains sequenced from one sample in a study of identical twins. Via MiXCR, TCRdb re-called the 5' RACE reads, giving one row per CDR3 protein. The data show some 1,700,000 distinct CDR3 sequences, under 35% seen once. Sequencing used cord blood. Source of these receptors: a newborn girl in good health.

V usage is TRBV6-1 and J usage is TRBJ1-6; TRBD1 might be the D (6 bases). CDR3 length: 14 amino acids. Trimming shortened V by 2 bases and J by 10 bases, and 12 bases separated the two germline ends. CDR1 and CDR2 from the germline V gene are MNHNS and SASEGT. The CDR3 sequence is CASSEITGNSPLHF. CDR3 bases: TGTGCCAGCAGTGAAATAACAGGGAACTCACCCCTCCACTTT.

V and J are TRBV28 and TRBJ1-6, with D unresolved. From germline, CDR1 is MDHEN and CDR2 SYDVKM. The CDR3 is 16 amino acids. Between the trimmed V and J ends, which lost 2 bases and 7 bases, there was a span of 15 bases. CDR3 bases: TGTGCCAGCAGTTTAAGCATTGTACCGGAGAATTCACCCCTCCACTTT. This codes for CASSLSIVPENSPLHF.

The rearrangement uses TRBV10-3 and TRBJ1-4, with 11 bases matching TRBD1. CDR1 is ENHRY and CDR2 is SYGVKD in the germline V gene. This CDR3 region has 14 residues. J lost 8 bases, V lost 4 bases, and 3 bases had no gene match. The CDR3: CAISGTGGQEKLFF. CDR3 DNA sequence: TGTGCCATCAGTGGGACAGGGGGCCAGGAAAAACTGTTTTTT.

This clonotype was observed a handful of times. The chain has TRBV29-1 and TRBJ1-4, with D unresolved. Germline V gene sequence: CDR1 SQVTM, CDR2 ANQGSEA. The ends were cut back, 2 bases at V and 0 bases at J, with 4 bases in the middle. The CDR3 totals 13 residues. CDR3 protein: CSVETTTNEKLFF. In DNA, the CDR3 is TGCAGCGTTGAAACAACAACTAATGAAAAACTGTTTTTT.

This chain connects TRBV28 to TRBJ1-1; the D is unclear. Germline assignment: CDR1 MDHEN and CDR2 SYDVKM. The CDR3 is made up of 14 amino acids. V was shortened by 1 base and J by 1 base, with 7 bases between the two germline ends. The CDR3 coding sequence is TGTGCCAGCAGTTTATTTGTCCCGAACACTGAAGCTTTCTTT. This gives the protein CASSLFVPNTEAFF.

This chain joins TRBV7-2 and TRBJ2-3; TRBD1 matches 7 bases. The CDR3 runs to 14 residues. Germline V gene data show CDR1 as SGHTA and CDR2 as FQGNSA. V lost 5 bases and J lost 4; bases outside the gene matches: 6. The CDR3 bases are TGTGCCAGCAGCACGGACAGGACTTCAGATACGCAGTATTTT. Its translation is CASSTDRTSDTQYF.

The chain combines TRBV28 with TRBJ2-5; no clear D gene. Per germline, CDR1 MDHEN and CDR2 SYDVKM. Trimming removed 6 bases from V and 8 bases from J, with 10 bases in between. The CDR3 is 11 amino acids. The CDR3 protein is CASSPGITQYF. The DNA of the CDR3 is TGTGCCAGCAGCCCTGGCATCACCCAGTACTTC.

The chain recombines TRBV12-3 or TRBV12-4 with TRBJ2-5, with D perhaps given as TRBD1 or TRBD2 (6 bases each). The CDR3 runs to 16 residues. V was pared by 6 bases and J by 11 bases, with 28 bases between. CDR3 region: CASRGDTGVPYNEQYF. The CDR3 nucleotides read TGTGCCAGCAGGGGGGACACGGGAGTCCCCTACAATGAGCAGTACTTC.

This chain connects TRBV10-3 to TRBJ1-5, with TRBD1 matching over 7 bases. The CDR3 length is 14 residues. The germline V gene has CDR1 ENHRY and CDR2 SYGVKD. The ends lost 11 bases at V and 0 bases at J; junction bases unmatched: 7. The CDR3 DNA is TGTGCCTTAGGGGGCGAGACTAGCAATCAGCCCCAGCATTTT. It encodes CALGGETSNQPQHF.

The J gene is TRBJ2-7, the V gene TRBV20-1, with 8 bases aligning to TRBD2. Germline CDR1 is DFQATT and CDR2 is SNEGSKA (reference sequence). V lost 6 bases, J lost 7 bases, and 14 bases stayed unmatched. The CDR3 covers 14 residues. The CDR3 reads CSAPSGRTYNEQYF. The CDR3 DNA follows: TGCAGTGCCCCGAGCGGGAGAACCTACAATGAGCAGTACTTC.

The rearrangement joins TRBV6-6 to TRBJ1-6; maybe TRBD1 (5 bases). The germline V and J ends were trimmed by 6 bases and 5 bases, with 14 bases remaining between them. Germline V gene lookup returns CDR1 MNHNY and CDR2 SVGAGI (reference sequence). The CDR3 covers 15 residues. CDR3 in amino acids: CASSRRRDDNSPLHF. CDR3 sequence (DNA): TGTGCCAGCAGCCGCCGCCGGGACGATAATTCACCCCTCCACTTT.

This clonotype was seen ten or more times. V is TRBV10-3 and J is TRBJ1-2; D not resolved. Germline loops: CDR1 ENHRY, CDR2 SYGVKD. The V end lost 4 bases, the J end lost 5 bases, and 11 bases lay between the germline ends. The length of the CDR3 is 13 residues. CDR3 DNA sequence: TGTGCCATCAGTGGGGCGGTCGGGTATGGCTACACCTTC. This sequence encodes CAISGAVGYGYTF.

The chain recombines TRBV5-1 with TRBJ1-6; 7 nucleotides line up with TRBD1. The J segment lost 9 bases and the V segment lost 7 bases, leaving 10 bases of the junction unmatched. The CDR3 covers 14 residues. Germline CDR1 is SGHRS and CDR2 is YFSETQ. CDR3 loop: CASLRAGGGSPLHF. Written as DNA, the CDR3 is TGCGCCAGCCTCCGGGCAGGGGGAGGTTCACCCCTCCACTTT.

J is TRBJ1-2 and V is TRBV3-1; no clear D gene. The V end lost 4 bases, the J end lost 3 bases, and 12 bases lay between the germline ends. Germline V gene lookup returns CDR1 LGHDT and CDR2 YNNKEL (reference sequence). The CDR3 runs to 14 residues. The DNA of the CDR3 is TGTGCCAGCAGCCCCCAGATCGGGGACTATGGCTACACCTTC. Protein sequence: CASSPQIGDYGYTF.

The table lists this clonotype with a few counts. This rearrangement joins TRBV29-1 to TRBJ2-7; 8 nucleotides match TRBD1. CDR1 is SQVTM, CDR2 ANQGSEA, per germline. V shed 4 bases, J shed 3 bases, and the junction held 8 bases outside the gene matches. There are 14 residues in the CDR3. The CDR3 bases are TGCAGCGTTGTCCCCCTCAGGGGGCGCTACGAGCAGTACTTC. It specifies CSVVPLRGRYEQYF.

A word on this clonotype: A much bigger clone sits one base away, suggesting this may be a read error. This chain connects TRBV10-3 to TRBJ2-3; D perhaps matches TRBD1 (6 bases). CDR3 size: 13 residues. V gave up 8 bases and J gave up 1 base, with 10 bases separating them. CDR1 and CDR2 (germline): ENHRY, SYGVKD. CDR3: CAICAGGTDTQYF. The CDR3 coding sequence is TGTGCCATCTGTGCAGGGGGCACAGATACGCAGTATTTT.

J is TRBJ2-7 and V is TRBV5-1, with TRBD2 identical over 9 bases. This CDR3 comprises 15 residues. The J segment lost 3 bases and the V segment lost 6 bases, leaving 10 bases of the junction unmatched. CDR1 is SGHRS and CDR2 is YFSETQ in the germline V gene. CDR3 sequence (DNA): TGCGCCAGCAACTACGGGAGTAGCGGGGGCTACGAGCAGTACTTC. It is translated as CASNYGSSGGYEQYF.

The chain carries TRBV7-8 and TRBJ2-7; possibly TRBD1 for D (6 bases). The CDR3 is made up of 14 amino acids. Trimming removed 5 bases at V and 2 bases at J, with 13 bases between. CDR1 and CDR2 (germline): SGHVS, FQNEAQ. Here the CDR3 DNA reads TGTGCCAGCAGCACGCGACAGGCGCCCTACGAGCAGTACTTC. Protein sequence: CASSTRQAPYEQYF.